Shown below are 16 T cell receptor beta chains from a single sample sequenced in a study of blood T cells in healthy people across ages. Sample-barcoded 5' priming and a J-beta primer mix drove a second PCR of roughly 6 to 12 cycles. TCRdb independently ran MiXCR on the 5' RACE reads; one entry per CDR3 protein. The repertoire consists of about 780,000 distinct CDR3 sequences, with around 45% occurring once and the leading ten covering 18%. The sequenced sample consisted of blood. These receptors were taken from a man older than 75 in good health.

V usage is TRBV3-1 and J usage is TRBJ2-1; 8 bases match TRBD2. Germline assignment: CDR1 LGHDT and CDR2 YNNKEL (reference sequence). The CDR3 loop spans 17 amino acids. With V trimmed by 4 bases and J by 7 bases, 15 bases remained unmatched. The CDR3 reads CASSPYNSGTDWNEQFF. The CDR3 DNA sequence: TGTGCCAGCAGCCCTTATAATAGCGGGACCGATTGGAATGAGCAGTTCTTC.

V and J are TRBV4-3 and TRBJ2-3; D is uncertain. Per the germline V gene, CDR1 is LGHNA and CDR2 is YSLEER. This CDR3 is built from 13 residues. Deletions cut 5 bases from V and 6 bases from J, with 12 bases between. CDR3 sequence: CASSEADGDTQYF. The CDR3 DNA is TGCGCCAGCAGCGAGGCGGACGGGGATACGCAGTATTTT.

The chain carries TRBV29-1 and TRBJ2-5; D gene unclear. Per the germline V gene, CDR1 is SQVTM and CDR2 is ANQGSEA. The CDR3 is 12 amino acids. Trimming cost V 3 bases and J 11 bases, with 16 bases left between them. The CDR3 sequence is CSVEERLGEQYF. In nucleotides, the CDR3 is TGCAGCGTTGAGGAGAGGTTGGGTGAGCAGTACTTC.

The chain employs TRBV7-2 and TRBJ2-7; 9 bases are shared with TRBD2. The V gene's germline CDR1 is SGHTA and CDR2 FQGNSA. Unmatched junction bases numbered 10, after V lost 5 bases and J lost 2 bases. The CDR3 is 16 amino acids. CDR3 amino acids: CASSARREGRPYEQYF. The CDR3 bases are TGTGCCAGCAGCGCTAGGCGGGAGGGCCGGCCCTACGAGCAGTACTTC.

This clonotype was counted only a few times. V usage is TRBV4-3 and J usage is TRBJ1-2, with TRBD1 matching over 8 bases. Germline lookup yields CDR1 LGHNA and CDR2 YSLEER. The CDR3 runs 16 residues. J lost 4 bases, V lost 2 bases, and 9 bases had no gene match. Here the CDR3 reads CASSQTGGGSSYGYTF. The CDR3 region has the DNA TGCGCCAGCAGCCAAACAGGGGGGGGCTCTAGCTATGGCTACACCTTC.

The V gene is TRBV3-1, the J gene TRBJ2-7; D gene ambiguous. This CDR3 comprises 13 residues. Trimming stripped 3 bases from V and 4 bases from J, with 10 bases between. CDR1 LGHDT and CDR2 YNNKEL come from the germline V gene (reference sequence). The CDR3 here is CASSHPESYEQYF. The CDR3 nucleotides read TGTGCCAGCAGCCACCCTGAGAGTTACGAGCAGTACTTC.

With regard to this clonotype: The junction and the germline gene differ at one end; a read error may be behind it. The chain carries TRBV7-3 and TRBJ2-1, with TRBD2 matching 8 bases. The CDR3 has 15 amino acids. Germline CDR1 reads SGHTA; CDR2 reads FQGTGA. This chain's CDR3 is CAISLSGTRVSEQFF. The CDR3 region has the DNA TGTGCCATCAGCCTTTCCGGGACTAGGGTCAGTGAGCAGTTCTTC.

This clonotype showed up just a few times. The chain carries TRBV7-6 and TRBJ1-1, with no clear D. V was cut by 5 bases and J by 2 bases, with 12 bases left in between. The germline CDR1 and CDR2 sequences are SGHVS and FNYEAQ. The length of the CDR3 is 14 residues. CDR3 region: CASSATGLNTEAFF. In DNA form, the CDR3 reads TGTGCCAGCAGCGCAACCGGACTAAACACTGAAGCTTTCTTT.

This clonotype came up many times. The gene calls are TRBV29-1 and TRBJ2-1; 9 bases agree with TRBD2. Germline V gene sequence: CDR1 SQVTM, CDR2 ANQGSEA. The CDR3 is 17 amino acids. V shed 0 bases, J shed 0 bases, and the junction held 6 bases outside the gene matches. The DNA for the CDR3 is TGCAGCGTTGAAGATAGCGGGGGTCTAAGCTCCTACAATGAGCAGTTCTTC. It translates to CSVEDSGGLSSYNEQFF.

The rearrangement joins TRBV20-1 to TRBJ2-1; 14 positions match TRBD2. The J call may be incorrect, as the DNA end agrees better with TRBJ2-7. Germline loops: CDR1 DFQATT, CDR2 SNEGSKA (reference sequence). The CDR3 is made up of 14 amino acids. As DNA, the CDR3 is TGCAGTGCTGGGACTAGCGGGAGCTACAATGAGCAGTACTTC. Amino acids: CSAGTSGSYNEQYF.

The rearrangement joins TRBV12-3 or TRBV12-4 to TRBJ2-5; weak D call: TRBD2 (6 bases). The better agreement between TRBJ2-7 and the DNA end casts doubt on the J call. This CDR3 comprises 15 residues. The CDR3 bases are TGTGCCAGCAGTTTGGTCGACGGGAGCCCCTACGAGCAGTACTTC. As protein: CASSLVDGSPYEQYF.

This clonotype was counted only a few times. The chain carries TRBV7-9 and TRBJ2-3; D possibly uses TRBD1 or TRBD2 (5 bases each). The length of the CDR3 is 15 residues. Germline V gives CDR1 SEHNR, CDR2 FQNEAQ (reference sequence). With 6 bases removed from V and 4 bases from J, the gap between germline ends came to 17 bases. The CDR3 loop reads CASRRGPKDADTQYF. CDR3 DNA: TGTGCCAGCAGACGGGGCCCGAAGGACGCAGATACGCAGTATTTT.

This clonotype was seen more than once but under ten times. The chain carries TRBV11-1 and TRBJ2-1; D is unresolved. The DNA end is a closer match to TRBJ2-7, so the J assignment may be wrong. This CDR3 region has 14 residues. Germline V CDR1 and CDR2: SGHAT, FQDESV (reference sequence). As DNA, the CDR3 is TGTGCCAGCAGGGCCCCCAGCTCCTACAATGAGCAGTACTTC. Its translation: CASRAPSSYNEQYF.

This chain connects TRBV7-2 to TRBJ2-7, with TRBD1 as a possible D gene (6 bases). The CDR3 spans 16 residues. Germline assignment: CDR1 SGHTA and CDR2 FQGNSA. Trimming cost V 1 base and J 0 bases, with 13 bases left between them. CDR3 DNA sequence: TGTGCCAGCAGCTTAGAAGACAGGTCAAGCTCCTACGAGCAGTACTTC. This gives the protein CASSLEDRSSSYEQYF.

The chain employs TRBV28 and TRBJ1-2; possibly TRBD1 for D (5 bases). V lost 5 bases and J 0 bases, leaving 10 bases between the germline ends. The CDR3 consists of 14 residues. CDR1 and CDR2 (germline): MDHEN, SYDVKM. In nucleotides, the CDR3 is TGTGCCAGCAGTCCCGGGGCCTCTAACTATGGCTACACCTTC. Its translation is CASSPGASNYGYTF.

Notes on this clonotype: This may be a read error, as it is one base from a much larger clone. This rearrangement joins TRBV11-1 to TRBJ2-3, with D unclear. Trimming took off 8 bases at V and 3 bases at J, with 6 bases between the two ends. There are 11 residues in the CDR3. Germline CDR1 is SGHAT and CDR2 is FQDESV (reference sequence). The CDR3, as DNA: TGTGCCAGCGGTTGGACAGATACGCAGTATTTT. It translates to CASGWTDTQYF.